A selection of T cell receptor beta chains follows, all from one sample in a study of CD8 T cells in ankylosing spondylitis. TCRdb re-derived calls from the 5' RACE reads in MiXCR, one entry per CDR3 protein. The sample includes about 390,000 distinct CDR3 sequences, around 20% seen only once; the top ten take roughly 16%. Specimen: blood, either unsorted or a sorted T cell fraction (not recorded which). Every receptor here comes from a male donor with ankylosing spondylitis. CDR3s include the opening cysteine and the closing phenylalanine or tryptophan. The order of the fields is D gene, J gene, clone size, V gene, CDR3 protein, CDR3 DNA. D genes are given only for firm matches. Clone size is shown for a subset of rows, as once, few, many or a class of expanded clone.

>.|TRBJ2-1|.|TRBV6-1
CASRPTRATVDNEQFF
TGTGCCAGCAGGCCTACTCGGGCGACTGTAGACAATGAGCAGTTCTTC
>.|TRBJ2-3|.|TRBV7-3
CASSPTRAVTDTQYF
TGTGCCAGCAGCCCCACCCGGGCGGTCACAGATACGCAGTATTTT
>.|TRBJ2-1|.|TRBV19
CASSIDWNGNEQFF
TGTGCCAGTAGTATAGACTGGAATGGGAATGAGCAGTTCTTC
>.|TRBJ1-5|.|TRBV5-6
CASSRTSGSNQPQHF
TGTGCCAGCAGCCGGACATCGGGAAGCAATCAGCCCCAGCATTTT
>.|TRBJ2-4|.|TRBV12-5
CASGEAQGRVNIQYF
TGTGCTAGTGGTGAGGCCCAGGGCCGGGTTAACATTCAGTACTTC
>.|TRBJ1-2|.|TRBV28
CASIDRFNYGYTF
TGTGCCAGCATCGACCGGTTCAACTATGGCTACACCTTC
>.|TRBJ2-7|.|TRBV5-1
CASKSYGGTYEQYF
TGCGCCAGCAAATCTTATGGAGGGACCTACGAGCAGTACTTC
>TRBD2|TRBJ2-1|.|TRBV4-1
CASSQEGLAGVDEQFF
TGCGCCAGCAGCCAAGAAGGGCTAGCGGGAGTCGATGAGCAGTTCTTC
>.|TRBJ2-3|.|TRBV20-1
CSWGAELSTDTQYF
TGCAGCTGGGGAGCGGAACTTAGCACAGATACGCAGTATTTT
>.|TRBJ2-7|.|TRBV5-1
CASSLASPVEQYF
TGCGCCAGCAGCCTGGCTAGTCCCGTCGAGCAGTACTTC
>TRBD1|TRBJ2-7|.|TRBV11-1
CASSLDRTGAYEQYF
TGTGCCAGCAGCCTAGACCGGACAGGGGCCTACGAGCAGTACTTC
>.|TRBJ2-3|.|TRBV10-3
CAINRAGGADTQYF
TGTGCCATCAACCGAGCGGGCGGCGCAGATACGCAGTATTTT
>.|TRBJ1-4|.|TRBV7-2
CASSFVGGSNEKLFF
TGTGCCAGCAGCTTCGTCGGGGGAAGTAATGAAAAACTGTTTTTT
>.|TRBJ1-1|few|TRBV12-3/TRBV12-4
CASSMLGKNTEAFF
TGTGCCAGCAGTATGCTAGGGAAGAACACTGAAGCTTTCTTT
>.|TRBJ2-3|.|TRBV5-1
CASSLDWGGSSTDTQYF
TGCGCCAGCAGCTTGGATTGGGGGGGCTCGAGCACAGATACGCAGTATTTT
>.|TRBJ1-4|few|TRBV29-1
CSVGGEANEKLFF
TGCAGCGTTGGGGGGGAGGCCAATGAAAAACTGTTTTTT
>TRBD1|TRBJ1-6|.|TRBV5-1
CASSPAGTGFNSPLHF
TGCGCCAGCAGCCCGGCCGGGACAGGGTTTAATTCACCCCTCCACTTT
>.|TRBJ2-2|many|TRBV29-1
CSVDQGAGELFF
TGCAGCGTTGATCAGGGCGCCGGGGAGCTGTTTTTT
>.|TRBJ1-1|.|TRBV3-1
CASRDPGGEAFF
TGTGCCAGCAGGGACCCCGGGGGTGAGGCTTTCTTT
>.|TRBJ2-5|.|TRBV11-2
CASSRDWVQETQYF
TGTGCCAGCAGTCGGGACTGGGTCCAAGAGACCCAGTACTTC
>.|TRBJ1-1|few|TRBV15
CATSRDRVNTEAFF
TGTGCCACCAGCAGAGATCGGGTGAACACTGAAGCTTTCTTT
>.|TRBJ2-5|.|TRBV15
CATSRDLLPSRTQYF
TGTGCCACCAGCAGAGACTTGTTACCGTCTCGGACCCAGTACTTC
>.|TRBJ2-1|.|TRBV7-2
CASSLGAGEFYNEQFF
TGTGCCAGCAGCTTAGGGGCAGGGGAGTTCTACAATGAGCAGTTCTTC
>TRBD1|TRBJ2-7|.|TRBV11-2
CASSVTGTGIFYEQYF
TGTGCCAGCAGCGTGACCGGGACAGGGATCTTCTACGAGCAGTACTTC
>.|TRBJ2-1|.|TRBV30
CAWTGALEQFF
TGTGCCTGGACAGGGGCGCTGGAGCAGTTCTTC
>TRBD2|TRBJ2-2|few|TRBV4-2
CASSQHRLALNTGELFF
TGTGCCAGCAGCCAACACAGACTAGCATTGAACACCGGGGAGCTGTTTTTT
>.|TRBJ1-2|few|TRBV20-1
CSARDEDGRGGYTF
TGCAGTGCTAGAGATGAGGATGGCAGGGGTGGCTACACCTTC
>TRBD2|TRBJ2-3|many|TRBV7-8
CASSRLAGEDTQYF
TGTGCCAGCAGCAGACTAGCGGGAGAGGATACGCAGTATTTT
>TRBD1|TRBJ1-1|few|TRBV9
CASSNAGQGSQAFF
TGTGCCAGCAGCAACGCGGGACAGGGGAGCCAGGCTTTCTTT
>.|TRBJ1-1|.|TRBV5-1
CASSLAPRNTEAFF
TGCGCCAGCAGCTTGGCGCCTAGGAACACTGAAGCTTTCTTT
>.|TRBJ2-3|few|TRBV7-2
CASSPRRQDTQYF
TGTGCCAGCAGCCCCCGAAGACAAGATACGCAGTATTTT
>.|TRBJ2-7|.|TRBV9
CASSPKGDRYEQYF
TGTGCCAGCAGTCCAAAGGGCGACCGCTACGAGCAGTACTTC
>.|TRBJ2-7|many|TRBV30
CAWTRSYEQYF
TGTGCCTGGACTCGCTCCTACGAGCAGTACTTC
>TRBD2|TRBJ2-1|.|TRBV19
CASSIFRTSGSGEQFF
TGTGCCAGTAGTATCTTCCGGACTAGCGGGAGTGGTGAGCAGTTCTTC
>.|TRBJ1-1|.|TRBV19
CATRNPVEAFF
TGTGCCACCAGGAACCCTGTGGAAGCTTTCTTT
>TRBD2|TRBJ2-5|.|TRBV20-1
CSASSPSGRWETQYF
TGCAGTGCTAGCTCCCCCAGCGGGAGGTGGGAGACCCAGTACTTC
>.|TRBJ1-2|few|TRBV7-9
CASSKGVDYGYTF
TGTGCCAGCAGCAAAGGGGTGGACTATGGCTACACCTTC
>.|TRBJ2-1|.|TRBV29-1
CSVLSGEQFF
TGCAGCGTGCTAAGTGGGGAGCAGTTCTTC
>TRBD1|TRBJ1-5|few|TRBV28
CASSSDRVSSQPQHF
TGTGCCAGCAGCTCTGACAGGGTAAGCAGTCAGCCCCAGCATTTT
>.|TRBJ2-2|.|TRBV14
CASSPHVRLNTGELFF
TGTGCCAGCAGCCCACATGTCAGGTTGAACACCGGGGAGCTGTTTTTT
>.|TRBJ2-1|once|TRBV19
CASSSPGDRTRNEQFF
TGTGCCAGTAGTTCGCCCGGGGACCGAACCCGCAATGAGCAGTTCTTC
>.|TRBJ2-1|few|TRBV6-2/TRBV6-3
CASSDQGFEQFF
TGTGCCAGCAGTGATCAGGGTTTTGAGCAGTTCTTC
>TRBD1|TRBJ2-1|.|TRBV7-8
CASSPQAGTGGNEQFF
TGTGCCAGCAGCCCCCAGGCCGGGACAGGGGGTAATGAGCAGTTCTTC
>.|TRBJ2-7|.|TRBV27
CASSGGGLTPYEQYF
TGTGCCAGCAGTGGCGGAGGGTTGACCCCCTACGAGCAGTACTTC
>.|TRBJ1-1|.|TRBV7-9
CASSLGGGFSEAFF
TGTGCCAGCAGCTTAGGCGGGGGCTTTAGTGAAGCTTTCTTT
>TRBD2|TRBJ2-3|few|TRBV19
CASSGGLAGVPGTDTQYF
TGTGCCAGTAGTGGGGGACTAGCGGGAGTTCCGGGCACAGATACGCAGTATTTT
>.|TRBJ1-1|.|TRBV29-1
CSVAFRLNTEAFF
TGCAGCGTTGCTTTTCGACTGAACACTGAAGCTTTCTTT
>.|TRBJ2-3|few|TRBV10-3
CAISVRTDTQYF
TGTGCCATCAGTGTAAGGACAGATACGCAGTATTTT
>.|TRBJ1-5|.|TRBV2
CASSTGPRGPQHF
TGTGCCAGCAGTACAGGGCCCCGGGGGCCCCAGCATTTT
>TRBD2|TRBJ2-4|.|TRBV5-1
CASSTGLAGAGYIQYF
TGCGCCAGCAGCACGGGACTAGCGGGAGCAGGATACATTCAGTACTTC
>TRBD1|TRBJ2-1|.|TRBV11-2
CASTKDRADNEQFF
TGTGCCAGCACCAAAGACAGGGCGGACAATGAGCAGTTCTTC
>TRBD2|TRBJ2-7|.|TRBV23-1
CASSQSEQNIPGLAGGPWQYF
TGCGCCAGCAGTCAATCGGAACAGAACATACCGGGACTAGCGGGAGGGCCCTGGCAGTACTTC
>.|TRBJ2-7|few|TRBV12-3/TRBV12-4
CASSLIGEPLYEQYF
TGTGCCAGCAGTTTAATCGGGGAGCCCCTTTACGAGCAGTACTTC
>.|TRBJ2-5|many|TRBV12-3/TRBV12-4
CASRAAGEETQYF
TGTGCCAGCAGAGCAGCGGGCGAAGAGACCCAGTACTTC
>TRBD1|TRBJ2-6|.|TRBV2
CASIRRQGASGANVLTF
TGTGCCAGCATACGAAGACAGGGAGCCTCTGGGGCCAACGTCCTGACTTTC
>TRBD1|TRBJ2-7|few|TRBV7-8
CASSLRQGRNEQYF
TGTGCCAGCAGCTTACGACAGGGGCGCAACGAGCAGTACTTC
>.|TRBJ1-1|.|TRBV5-6
CASSRETGLFGEAFF
TGTGCCAGCAGCCGGGAGACGGGTTTGTTCGGCGAGGCTTTCTTT
>.|TRBJ1-5|.|TRBV18
CASSPSGGRSGNQPQHF
TGTGCCAGCTCCCCCTCCGGGGGGCGGTCAGGCAATCAGCCCCAGCATTTT
>TRBD1|TRBJ1-1|few|TRBV6-1
CASRRGGSAEAFF
TGTGCCAGCAGAAGAGGGGGCTCGGCTGAAGCTTTCTTT
>.|TRBJ2-7|many|TRBV5-1
CASASGSLPPDYEQYF
TGCGCCAGTGCAAGTGGCAGCTTACCGCCCGACTACGAGCAGTACTTC